This T cell receptor (beta chain) was observed in a study of control samples from healthy donors and cancer patients. The table came from immunoSEQ multiplex PCR; TCRdb's copy has only in-frame clones and leaves some out. Of about 170,000 clones detected, 90% to 95% appear once; the ten largest clones hold 4.1%. This CDR3 region has 14 residues. With 2 bases removed from V and 5 bases from J, the gap between germline ends came to 10 bases. The germline V gene has CDR1 SGHTA and CDR2 FQGNSA. Sequenced material: blood. The source is a woman aged 60-75 years in good health. This rearrangement joins TRBV7-2 to TRBJ2-1, with D possibly being TRBD1 (5 bases). CDR3 coding DNA: TGTGCCAGCAGCTTACGACAGTACGACAATGAGCAGTTCTTC. It yields the protein CASSLRQYDNEQFF.